This passage covers 26 T cell receptor beta chains from one sample sequenced in a study of T cell responses to AZD1222 COVID-19 vaccine. Data came from immunoSEQ multiplex PCR; TCRdb stores just in-frame clones and leaves some out. The repertoire holds around 110,000 clones, roughly 89% seen once, with about 20% in the top ten. Specimen: peripheral blood, collected on day 0 of AZD1222 vaccination. All receptors come from an adult in good health.

V usage is TRBV3-1 (or the pseudogene TRBV3-2) and J usage is TRBJ1-2, with 7 bases lining up with TRBD1. The CDR3 sequence is 19 residues long. V was pared by 0 bases and J by 4 bases, with 17 bases of the junction left unmatched. The germline V gene encodes CDR1 LGHDT and CDR2 YNNKEL (reference sequence). CDR3 loop: CASSQDRPHDRVAGYGYTF. Here the CDR3 DNA reads TGTGCCAGCAGCCAAGATCGCCCCCATGACAGGGTAGCGGGCTATGGCTACACCTTC.

V and J are TRBV6-5 and TRBJ1-1; weak D call: TRBD1 (6 bases). This CDR3 spans 14 amino acids. Deletions cut 6 bases from V and 2 bases from J, with 13 bases between. CDR1 and CDR2 (germline): MNHEY, SVGAGI. Written as DNA, the CDR3 is TGTGCCAGCAGGATCAGGGGTTTTAACACTGAAGCTTTCTTT. Translated, it gives CASRIRGFNTEAFF.

This chain links TRBV19 with TRBJ1-5, with D possibly being TRBD1 (5 bases). CDR1 and CDR2 (germline): LNHDA, SQIVND (reference sequence). The CDR3 loop spans 13 amino acids. Trimming took 5 bases from V and 5 from J, leaving 10 bases between them. The CDR3 reads CASSGRVDQPQHF. Written as DNA, the CDR3 is TGTGCCAGTAGTGGCAGGGTAGATCAGCCCCAGCATTTT.

This clone was detected only once. The rearrangement joins TRBV7-6 to TRBJ2-7, with 9 bases lining up with TRBD1. The CDR3 length is 15 residues. J gave up 0 bases and V 5 bases, and 5 bases lay outside the gene matches. Germline V gene data show CDR1 as SGHVS and CDR2 as FNYEAQ. The CDR3 region has the DNA TGTGCCAGCAGCCTAGGGACAGGGCTCTCCTACGAGCAGTACTTC. Translated: CASSLGTGLSYEQYF.

This clone was detected a few times. V usage is TRBV27 and J usage is TRBJ2-1, with D possibly matching TRBD1 (5 bases). V was trimmed by 4 bases and J by 7 bases, leaving 17 bases between them. Per the germline V gene, CDR1 is MNHEY and CDR2 is SMNVEV (reference sequence). This CDR3 has 15 residues. CDR3 residues: CASSSTLQGRNEQFF. CDR3 nucleotides: TGTGCCAGCAGTTCCACCCTCCAGGGCAGAAATGAGCAGTTCTTC.

DNA for the CDR3: TGTGCCACCACGTCGGGACGACGGCAGTACTTC. It encodes CATTSGRRQYF. This chain links TRBV15 with TRBJ2-7; D may be TRBD1 or TRBD2 (5 bases each). Trimming cost V 7 bases and J 9 bases, with 13 bases left between them. Germline CDR1 reads LNHNV; CDR2 reads YYDKDF (reference sequence). CDR3 size: 11 residues.

The chain combines TRBV7-9 with TRBJ1-4, with TRBD1 as a possible D gene (6 bases). This CDR3 region has 14 residues. V was pared by 6 bases and J by 4 bases, with 12 bases between. The germline CDR1 and CDR2 sequences are SEHNR and FQNEAQ (reference sequence). For the CDR3, the DNA is TGTGCCAGCAGTTTTAACAGGGATAATGAAAAACTGTTTTTT. Amino acid sequence: CASSFNRDNEKLFF.

The gene calls are TRBV7-2 and TRBJ1-2; no clear D gene. Germline assignment: CDR1 SGHTA and CDR2 FQGNSA. V gave up 3 bases and J gave up 0 bases, with 8 bases separating them. CDR3 length equals 14 residues. CDR3 sequence: CASSLPVPNYGYTF. The CDR3 DNA follows: TGTGCCAGCAGCTTGCCAGTTCCTAACTATGGCTACACCTTC.

This chain joins TRBV6-5 and TRBJ2-7; 11 positions match TRBD2. V was clipped by 7 bases and J by 4 bases; unmatched bases: 9. CDR3 length equals 15 residues. CDR1 and CDR2 (germline): MNHEY, SVGAGI. The chain's CDR3 is CASILLAGEGYEQYF. Here the CDR3 DNA reads TGTGCCAGCATCCTACTAGCGGGGGAAGGGTACGAGCAGTACTTC.

The CDR3 loop reads CASSLRGWGQGARGRNTEAFF. As DNA, the CDR3 is TGTGCCAGCAGCTTAAGAGGCTGGGGACAGGGGGCGCGCGGGAGGAACACTGAAGCTTTCTTT. The rearrangement links TRBV7-3 to TRBJ1-1, with 12 nucleotides matching TRBD1. The CDR3 totals 21 residues. J lost 1 base, V lost 1 base, and 16 bases had no gene match. Germline V gene sequence: CDR1 SGHTA, CDR2 FQGTGA.

V usage is TRBV2 and J usage is TRBJ1-1; D unclear. This CDR3 has 16 amino acids. The V gene's germline CDR1 is SNHLY and CDR2 FYNNEI. With 7 bases removed from V and 0 bases from J, the gap between germline ends came to 18 bases. The CDR3 DNA reads as TGTGCCAGCACCCAGTATCACGGAGGGTTGAACACTGAAGCTTTCTTT. This encodes CASTQYHGGLNTEAFF.

In this sample, this clone turned up once. CDR3 nucleotide sequence: TGTGCCACCAGCATTCGAAGGACAGGGATGGATCAGCCCCAGCATTTT. Protein sequence: CATSIRRTGMDQPQHF. The genes are TRBV15 and TRBJ1-5, with 8 bases matching TRBD1. The CDR3 sequence is 16 residues long. The trim removed 4 bases at V and 5 bases at J, leaving 10 bases unmatched. Germline V lookup: CDR1 LNHNV, CDR2 YYDKDF (reference sequence).

This rearrangement joins TRBV15 to TRBJ2-2; possible D gene TRBD2, 5 bases. The length of the CDR3 is 12 residues. Trimming stripped 3 bases from V and 7 bases from J, with 6 bases between. Germline loops: CDR1 LNHNV, CDR2 YYDKDF (reference sequence). CDR3 sequence: CATSSGVGELFF. The CDR3 DNA reads as TGTGCCACCAGCAGCGGGGTCGGGGAGCTGTTTTTT.

The chain links TRBV7-8 to TRBJ2-5; 7 positions agree with TRBD1. This CDR3 contains 13 residues. From germline, CDR1 is SGHVS and CDR2 FQNEAQ. Trimming cost V 4 bases and J 5 bases; bases outside gene matches: 4. This chain's CDR3 is CASSYTGVETQYF. DNA for the CDR3: TGTGCCAGCAGCTACACAGGGGTCGAGACCCAGTACTTC.

The chain couples TRBV6-5 to TRBJ2-3; D gene uncertain. Germline V gene sequence: CDR1 MNHEY, CDR2 SVGAGI. This CDR3 is built from 15 residues. Trimming removed 6 bases from V and 8 bases from J, with 21 bases in between. The CDR3 is CASSFATPTLGTQYF. CDR3 in DNA: TGTGCCAGCAGCTTCGCCACCCCTACCTTGGGTACGCAGTATTTT.

CDR3: CASSPRAYGYTF. The CDR3 DNA sequence: TGTGCCAGCAGCCCCAGGGCCTATGGCTACACCTTC. The chain employs TRBV12-1 and TRBJ1-2; the table calls TRBD1, which could not be checked here. TRBV12-1 is deemed a pseudogene. The CDR3 length is 12 residues.

The rearrangement links TRBV15 to TRBJ2-1; 10 nucleotides align to TRBD2. The germline gives CDR1 LNHNV, CDR2 YYDKDF (reference sequence). V trimming: 1 base; J trimming: 7 bases; junction bases outside the gene matches: 7. CDR3 size: 16 residues. The CDR3 reads CATSRGPGTSVNEQFF. In DNA form, the CDR3 reads TGTGCCACCAGCAGAGGTCCCGGGACTAGCGTGAATGAGCAGTTCTTC.

The CDR3 spells CASSLGNRDGAEQYF. The DNA of the CDR3 is TGTGCCAGCAGCTTAGGAAACAGGGATGGAGCCGAGCAGTACTTC. This chain links TRBV7-2 with TRBJ2-7, with D maybe TRBD1 (6 bases). CDR3 length equals 15 residues. The ends were cut back, 1 base at V and 6 bases at J, with 16 bases in the middle. Germline values: CDR1 SGHTA, CDR2 FQGNSA.

The CDR3: CASSNWTGLGSGANVLTF. The CDR3, as DNA: TGCGCCAGCAGTAACTGGACAGGGTTGGGTTCTGGGGCCAACGTCCTGACTTTC. This sequence joins TRBV10-1 and TRBJ2-6, with TRBD1 matching 8 bases. The ends lost 5 bases at V and 1 base at J; junction bases unmatched: 10. This CDR3 region has 18 residues. Per the germline V gene, CDR1 is WNHNN and CDR2 is SYGVQD (reference sequence).

This clone occurred a few times. This rearrangement joins TRBV27 to TRBJ1-6; D uncertain. The V gene lost 11 bases and the J gene lost 5 bases, with 10 bases spanning the gap. Germline V gene lookup returns CDR1 MNHEY and CDR2 SMNVEV (reference sequence). The CDR3 covers 12 residues. CDR3 sequence (DNA): TGTGCCTCCAGGCGGAATAATTCACCCCTCCACTTT. Its translation is CASRRNNSPLHF.

V usage is TRBV29-1 and J usage is TRBJ2-7; D remains ambiguous. Per the germline V gene, CDR1 is SQVTM and CDR2 is ANQGSEA. With 3 bases removed from V and 2 bases from J, the gap between germline ends came to 11 bases. The CDR3 sequence is 13 residues long. CDR3 bases: TGCAGCGTTGAGGCAGGCAATACCTACGAGCAGTACTTC. Translating it yields CSVEAGNTYEQYF.

V is TRBV7-2 and J is TRBJ2-7; 9 bases map to TRBD2. The V and J ends lost 2 bases and 7 bases, in that order; junction bases with no gene match: 6. This CDR3 region has 14 residues. The germline V gene encodes CDR1 SGHTA and CDR2 FQGNSA. CDR3 region: CASSLLAGGQEQYF. The CDR3 nucleotides read TGTGCCAGCAGCTTATTGGCGGGGGGGCAAGAGCAGTACTTC.

The chain joins TRBV6-5 to TRBJ1-2, with no clear D. Per the germline V gene, CDR1 is MNHEY and CDR2 is SVGAGI. The CDR3 is 14 residues long. V lost 7 bases to trimming and J lost 0 bases, with 12 bases between them. The CDR3 region has the DNA TGTGCCAGCACGTCGTCAGTCGCTAACTATGGCTACACCTTC. Protein sequence: CASTSSVANYGYTF.

CDR3 loop: CASSRSGGVSNEQFF. The CDR3 DNA reads as TGTGCCAGCAGTCGAAGCGGGGGGGTTAGCAATGAGCAGTTCTTC. The chain couples TRBV6-2 or TRBV6-3 to TRBJ2-1; 10 nucleotides match TRBD2. Looked up from germline, CDR1 is MNHEY and CDR2 is SVGEGT. The junction had 7 bases not matched to a gene; V was cut back by 5 bases and J by 6 bases. The CDR3 length is 15 residues.

The chain joins TRBV5-5 to TRBJ2-1, with D perhaps TRBD1 or TRBD2 (6 bases each). The V end lost 4 bases, the J end lost 7 bases, and 18 bases lay between the germline ends. Germline V lookup: CDR1 SGHKS, CDR2 YYEKEE (reference sequence). CDR3 length equals 15 residues. The CDR3 is CASSPLRGQMNEQFF. In nucleotides, the CDR3 is TGTGCCAGCAGCCCCCTCCGGGGGCAGATGAATGAGCAGTTCTTC.

V usage is TRBV7-8 and J usage is TRBJ2-3; 8 positions match TRBD2. Germline assignment: CDR1 SGHVS and CDR2 FQNEAQ. Trimming cost V 5 bases and J 4 bases; bases outside gene matches: 17. This CDR3 has 18 amino acids. CDR3 in amino acids: CASSLYSFSGASSDTQYF. The CDR3 region has the DNA TGTGCCAGCAGCCTCTATTCCTTTAGCGGGGCATCGTCAGATACGCAGTATTTT.